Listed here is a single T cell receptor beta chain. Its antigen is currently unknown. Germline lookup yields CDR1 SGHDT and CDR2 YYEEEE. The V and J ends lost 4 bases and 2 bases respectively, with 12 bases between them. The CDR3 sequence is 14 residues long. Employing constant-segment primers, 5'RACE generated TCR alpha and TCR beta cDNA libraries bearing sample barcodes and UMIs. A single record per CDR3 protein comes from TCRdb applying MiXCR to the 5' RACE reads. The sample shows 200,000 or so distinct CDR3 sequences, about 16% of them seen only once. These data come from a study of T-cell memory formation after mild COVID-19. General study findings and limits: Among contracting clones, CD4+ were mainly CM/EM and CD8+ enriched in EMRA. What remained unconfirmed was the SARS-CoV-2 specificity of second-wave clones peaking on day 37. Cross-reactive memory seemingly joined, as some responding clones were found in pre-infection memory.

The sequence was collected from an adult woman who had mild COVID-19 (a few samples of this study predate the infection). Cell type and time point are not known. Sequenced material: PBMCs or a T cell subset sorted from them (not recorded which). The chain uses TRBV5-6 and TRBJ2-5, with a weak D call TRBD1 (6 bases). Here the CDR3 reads CASSGSGQQETQYF. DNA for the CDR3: TGTGCCAGCAGCGGATCAGGACAGCAAGAGACCCAGTACTTC.